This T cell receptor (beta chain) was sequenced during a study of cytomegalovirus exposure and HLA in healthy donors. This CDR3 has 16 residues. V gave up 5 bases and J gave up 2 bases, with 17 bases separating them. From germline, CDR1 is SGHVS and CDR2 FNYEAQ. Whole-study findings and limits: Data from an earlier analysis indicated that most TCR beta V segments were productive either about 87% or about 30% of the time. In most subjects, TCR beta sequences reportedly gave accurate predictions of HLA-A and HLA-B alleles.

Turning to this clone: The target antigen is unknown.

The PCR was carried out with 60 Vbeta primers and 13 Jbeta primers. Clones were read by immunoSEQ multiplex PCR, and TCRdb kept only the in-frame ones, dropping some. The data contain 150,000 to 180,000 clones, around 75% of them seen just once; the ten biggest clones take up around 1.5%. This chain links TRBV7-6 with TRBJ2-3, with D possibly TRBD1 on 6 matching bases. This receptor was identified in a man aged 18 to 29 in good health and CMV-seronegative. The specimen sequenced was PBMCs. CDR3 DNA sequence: TGTGCCAGCAGCCAACAGGGTGTTCATCCCACAGATACGCAGTATTTT. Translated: CASSQQGVHPTDTQYF. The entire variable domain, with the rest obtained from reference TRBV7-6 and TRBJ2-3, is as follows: GAGVSQSPRYKVTKRGQDVALRCDPISGHVSLYWYRQALGQGPEFLTYFNYEAQQDKSGLPNDRFSAERPEGSISTLTIQRTEQRDSAMYRCASSQQGVHPTDTQYFGPGTRLTVL.